Shown below are 12 T cell receptor beta chains from a single sample sequenced in a study of tissue T cells after allogeneic stem cell transplantation. Libraries were prepared by immunoSEQ multiplex PCR; TCRdb keeps only in-frame clonotypes and omits some of them. Of approximately 30,000 clones listed, about 85% are singletons. This specimen consisted of blood, obtained before transplantation. The receptors here all came from a woman aged 18 to 55 who later had graft-versus-host disease after an allogeneic stem cell transplant.

The chain links TRBV4-2 to TRBJ1-4, with D tentatively TRBD1 (6 bases). There are 14 residues in the CDR3. Germline-derived CDR1 and CDR2 are LGHNA and YNFKEQ. V was cut by 0 bases and J by 13 bases, with 15 bases left in between. CDR3 sequence reads: CASSQEQQGTLLFF. In DNA, the CDR3 is TGTGCCAGCAGCCAAGAACAACAGGGAACGCTACTGTTTTTT.

This chain links TRBV27 with TRBJ2-1, with TRBD2 matching over 8 bases. Losses at the gene ends were 6 bases for V and 7 bases for J; bases not matched to a gene: 11. This CDR3 comprises 15 residues. Looked up from germline, CDR1 is MNHEY and CDR2 is SMNVEV (reference sequence). CDR3 sequence: CASSQGSIAGNEQFF. DNA for the CDR3: TGTGCCAGCAGCCAAGGCTCTATAGCGGGGAATGAGCAGTTCTTC.

This clone appeared a few times. The chain is built from TRBV19 and TRBJ2-5; D gene unclear. From germline, CDR1 is LNHDA and CDR2 SQIVND (reference sequence). This CDR3 contains 15 residues. The germline V and J ends were trimmed by 2 bases and 5 bases, with 15 bases remaining between them. CDR3 amino acids: CASSIRVASEETQYF. Here the CDR3 DNA reads TGTGCCAGTAGTATAAGGGTGGCCTCCGAGGAGACCCAGTACTTC. Full variable domain (rest looked up from reference TRBV19 and TRBJ2-5): DGGITQSPKYLFRKEGQNVTLSCEQNLNHDAMYWYRQDPGQGLRLIYYSQIVNDFQKGDIAEGYSVSREKKESFPLTVTSAQKNPTAFYLCASSIRVASEETQYFGPGTRLLVL.

The chain has TRBV18 and TRBJ1-5; D is possibly TRBD1 (5 bases). Germline V lookup: CDR1 KGHSH, CDR2 LQKENI. The V gene lost 3 bases and the J gene lost 0 bases, with 12 bases spanning the gap. The CDR3 totals 16 residues. The CDR3 spells CASSPAGLYSNQPQHF. In DNA, the CDR3 is TGTGCCAGCTCACCTGCAGGGCTTTATAGCAATCAGCCCCAGCATTTT.

The V and J genes are TRBV5-4 and TRBJ1-1; D gene unclear. The V gene's germline CDR1 is SGHNT and CDR2 YYREEE (reference sequence). V lost 1 base, J lost 0 bases, and 7 bases lay in between. The CDR3 loop spans 14 amino acids. For the CDR3, the DNA is TGTGCCAGCAGCTTGAAGGGCCTGAACACTGAAGCTTTCTTT. Translation gives CASSLKGLNTEAFF.

The chain links TRBV6-1 to TRBJ1-1, with D hard to call. This CDR3 contains 11 residues. V was cut by 3 bases and J by 10 bases, with 9 bases left in between. From germline, CDR1 is MNHNS and CDR2 SASEGT. The DNA for the CDR3 is TGTGCCAGCAGTGACGGTCCCCGAGCTTTCTTT. Its protein product is CASSDGPRAFF.

The CDR3 nucleotides are TGCGCCAGCAGCTTGGTTGGCAGAAAAAACTATGGCTACACCTTC. Its translation is CASSLVGRKNYGYTF. The chain uses TRBV5-1 and TRBJ1-2; D gene unclear. The CDR3 is made up of 15 amino acids. Trimming cost V 0 bases and J 2 bases, with 11 bases left between them. The germline gives CDR1 SGHRS, CDR2 YFSETQ.

This clone has just one count. The chain joins TRBV6-5 to TRBJ1-5; 8 positions match TRBD1. The J segment lost 0 bases and the V segment lost 6 bases, leaving 4 bases of the junction unmatched. Germline CDR1 reads MNHEY; CDR2 reads SVGAGI. CDR3 length: 15 residues. The chain's CDR3 is CASRLQGDSNQPQHF. As DNA, the CDR3 is TGTGCCAGCAGGTTACAGGGGGATAGCAATCAGCCCCAGCATTTT.

The V call is TRBV6-2 or TRBV6-3, the J call TRBJ1-2; D perhaps matches TRBD1 (6 bases). Germline CDR1 reads MNHEY; CDR2 reads SVGEGT. With 5 bases removed from V and 1 base from J, the gap between germline ends came to 17 bases. The CDR3 is 16 amino acids. As DNA, the CDR3 is TGTGCCAGCAGTCTCGACAGGAGGAACGTTAACTATGGCTACACCTTC. As protein: CASSLDRRNVNYGYTF.

The chain joins TRBV3-1 (or the pseudogene TRBV3-2) to TRBJ1-2; D call uncertain. The CDR3 length is 15 residues. Per germline, CDR1 LGHDT and CDR2 YNNKEL (reference sequence). V was clipped by 2 bases and J by 4 bases, with 14 bases between them. The CDR3 DNA follows: TGTGCCAGCAGCCAAAGTGCGGCGGGGAGCTATGGCTACACCTTC. Translated: CASSQSAAGSYGYTF.

The chain uses TRBV5-1 and TRBJ2-5; 9 positions agree with TRBD2. The trim removed 3 bases at V and 9 bases at J, leaving 15 bases unmatched. Germline V gene data show CDR1 as SGHRS and CDR2 as YFSETQ. This CDR3 region has 16 residues. The CDR3 nucleotides read TGCGCCAGCAGCTCTAGACTAGCGGACCCACGAGGGGCCCAGTACTTC. Translated: CASSSRLADPRGAQYF.

This clone has only a few counts. The CDR3 DNA follows: TGTGCCAGCAGCCCCTATCGTTCGGGCACTGAAGCTTTCTTT. Translated: CASSPYRSGTEAFF. The gene calls are TRBV5-6 and TRBJ1-1, with unresolved D. Germline CDR1 reads SGHDT; CDR2 reads YYEEEE. Between the trimmed V and J ends, which lost 4 bases and 4 bases, there was a span of 14 bases. The CDR3 length is 14 residues.